The 30 T cell receptor beta chains presented below share a single source sample, sequenced in a study of blood T cell repertoires in COVID-19 (dated by TCRdb to 2018 to 2021). The library was produced with the immunoSEQ multiplex PCR assay. TCRdb retrieved this table from immuneACCESS and kept in-frame rearrangements only. Not all clones are present; in checked studies, unresolved V genes account for under half, and no reason is known for the remainder. The sample table records approximately 100,000 clones; 85% of these occur just once. Jointly, the top ten make up over 35% of the sample. Sequencing used peripheral blood. These receptors were taken from an elderly man with acute or convalescent COVID-19.

The chain carries TRBV30 and TRBJ1-3; D is undetermined. This CDR3 is built from 12 residues. CDR1 GTSNPN and CDR2 SVGIG come from the germline V gene (reference sequence). V was clipped by 3 bases and J by 2 bases, with 5 bases between them. Written as DNA, the CDR3 is TGTGCCTGGAGGCGGACTGGAAACACCATATATTTT. It is translated as CAWRRTGNTIYF.

The rearrangement links TRBV16 to TRBJ1-1; 8 nucleotides align to TRBD1. Trimming cost V 4 bases and J 2 bases; bases outside gene matches: 3. The CDR3 is 14 residues long. The germline V gene has CDR1 KGHSY and CDR2 FQNENV. CDR3 bases: TGTGCCAGCAGCCGAGGACAGGGAAACACTGAAGCTTTCTTT. This sequence encodes CASSRGQGNTEAFF.

The chain has TRBV28 and TRBJ2-5; maybe TRBD1 (7 bases). Germline CDR1 reads MDHEN; CDR2 reads SYDVKM. Trimming cost V 6 bases and J 3 bases, with 14 bases left between them. CDR3 length: 14 amino acids. CDR3 in amino acids: CASRTGGTEETQYF. CDR3 DNA sequence: TGTGCCAGCAGGACCGGAGGGACAGAAGAGACCCAGTACTTC. The whole variable domain, filled in from reference TRBV28 and TRBJ2-5, reads DVKVTQSSRYLVKRTGEKVFLECVQDMDHENMFWYRQDPGLGLRLIYFSYDVKMKEKGDIPEGYSVSREKKERFSLILESASTNQTSMYLCASRTGGTEETQYFGPGTRLLVL.

The chain carries TRBV2 and TRBJ2-3; 9 nucleotides agree with TRBD2. The CDR3 runs to 18 residues. CDR1 is SNHLY, CDR2 FYNNEI, per germline. After removal of 6 bases from V and 1 base from J, the junction contained 14 bases not matched to a gene. CDR3 protein: CASRETSGRTIGTDTQYF. The CDR3 DNA sequence: TGTGCCAGCAGGGAAACTAGCGGGCGGACGATCGGCACAGATACGCAGTATTTT.

The rearrangement joins TRBV9 to TRBJ1-4; D gene ambiguous. The germline V and J ends were trimmed by 0 bases and 11 bases, with 23 bases remaining between them. The CDR3 loop spans 17 amino acids. Germline CDR1 SGDLS, CDR2 YYNGEE. CDR3 amino acids: CASSVGEDRRARMKLFF. The CDR3 bases are TGTGCCAGCAGCGTAGGGGAGGATCGAAGGGCCCGCATGAAACTGTTTTTT. Looking up the rest from reference TRBV9 and TRBJ1-4 gives the full variable domain: DSGVTQTPKHLITATGQRVTLRCSPRSGDLSVYWYQQSLDQGLQFLIQYYNGEERAKGNILERFSAQQFPDLHSELNLSSLELGDSALYFCASSVGEDRRARMKLFFGSGTQLSVL.

The CDR3 DNA reads as TGTGCCTGGAGTGTACAACAGTTGAACACTGAAGCTTTCTTT. Its translation: CAWSVQQLNTEAFF. The chain couples TRBV30 to TRBJ1-1, with D uncertain. Germline CDR1 GTSNPN, CDR2 SVGIG (reference sequence). The V and J ends lost 0 bases and 0 bases respectively, with 8 bases between them. This CDR3 is 14 amino acids long.

A single count supports this clone. This chain joins TRBV18 and TRBJ2-5; the D gene is possibly TRBD2 (6 bases). Germline V gene lookup returns CDR1 KGHSH and CDR2 LQKENI. This CDR3 has 15 amino acids. The V gene lost 2 bases and the J gene lost 1 base, with 11 bases spanning the gap. CDR3 region: CASSPGGAGQETQYF. DNA for the CDR3: TGTGCCAGCTCACCAGGAGGGGCGGGCCAAGAGACCCAGTACTTC.

V is TRBV27 and J is TRBJ2-3; 7 nucleotides match TRBD2. The V gene's germline CDR1 is MNHEY and CDR2 SMNVEV (reference sequence). There are 17 residues in the CDR3. V was pared by 5 bases and J by 0 bases, with 11 bases of the junction left unmatched. The CDR3 here is CASSPRRGSSSTDTQYF. The CDR3 DNA is TGTGCCAGCAGTCCCCGGCGCGGGAGCAGTAGCACAGATACGCAGTATTTT.

The sample holds one count of this clone. This sequence joins TRBV4-1 and TRBJ2-1; 7 bases agree with TRBD2. The V and J ends lost 0 bases and 3 bases, in that order; junction bases with no gene match: 8. The germline V gene encodes CDR1 MGHRA and CDR2 YSYEKL. The CDR3 is 17 residues long. This chain's CDR3 is CASSQDPASGFYNEQFF. The DNA of the CDR3 is TGCGCCAGCAGCCAAGATCCCGCTAGCGGCTTCTACAATGAGCAGTTCTTC.

The rearrangement uses TRBV4-2 and TRBJ2-3; 10 positions match TRBD1. From germline, CDR1 is LGHNA and CDR2 YNFKEQ. The CDR3 is 14 amino acids. The V and J ends lost 4 bases and 3 bases, in that order; junction bases with no gene match: 1. The CDR3: CASSRTGGTDTQYF. CDR3 nucleotide sequence: TGTGCCAGCAGCCGGACAGGGGGGACAGATACGCAGTATTTT.

J is TRBJ2-4 and V is TRBV19, with 7 bases identical to TRBD1. Germline trimming cut 10 bases from V and 4 bases from J; bases unmatched to any gene: 16. The V gene's germline CDR1 is LNHDA and CDR2 SQIVND (reference sequence). This CDR3 comprises 16 residues. DNA for the CDR3: TGTGCCACAAAGTTTCTGAAAGGGACAGCAAAAAACATTCAGTACTTC. Translated, it gives CATKFLKGTAKNIQYF.

The chain recombines TRBV2 with TRBJ1-2, with 10 bases identical to TRBD1. The CDR3 consists of 16 residues. Germline CDR1 SNHLY, CDR2 FYNNEI. V lost 4 bases to trimming and J lost 4 bases; unmatched junction nucleotides: 9. The DNA for the CDR3 is TGTGCCAGCAGTGGACAGGGGGCGAGAGGCGGCTATGGCTACACCTTC. Translated, it gives CASSGQGARGGYGYTF.

This chain joins TRBV5-4 and TRBJ2-7, with D possibly being TRBD2 (6 bases). This CDR3 comprises 13 residues. With 5 bases removed from V and 5 bases from J, the gap between germline ends came to 14 bases. Per the germline V gene, CDR1 is SGHNT and CDR2 is YYREEE (reference sequence). In DNA form, the CDR3 reads TGTGCCAGCAGGCGGGGATCGGGGGACGAGCAGTACTTC. It translates to CASRRGSGDEQYF. Using reference TRBV5-4 and TRBJ2-7 for the parts outside the CDR3, the full variable domain is ETGVTQSPTHLIKTRGQQVTLRCSSQSGHNTVSWYQQALGQGPQFIFQYYREEENGRGNFPPRFSGLQFPNYSSELNVNALELDDSALYLCASRRGSGDEQYFGPGTRLTVT.

The J gene is TRBJ2-3, the V gene TRBV4-2; D is possibly TRBD2 (6 bases). This CDR3 contains 16 residues. The V and J ends lost 4 bases and 5 bases respectively, with 19 bases between them. The germline V gene encodes CDR1 LGHNA and CDR2 YNFKEQ. CDR3: CASSLAGSSAQDTQYF. For the CDR3, the DNA is TGTGCCAGCAGCCTTGCGGGGTCATCCGCCCAAGATACGCAGTATTTT.

The chain employs TRBV24-1 and TRBJ2-6, with 8 bases fitting TRBD2. The J segment lost 0 bases and the V segment lost 8 bases, leaving 5 bases of the junction unmatched. This CDR3 has 16 residues. Per the germline V gene, CDR1 is KGHDR and CDR2 is SFDVKD. The CDR3 reads CATNNGRASGANVLTF. In DNA form, the CDR3 reads TGTGCCACCAATAACGGGAGGGCCTCTGGGGCCAACGTCCTGACTTTC.

This chain links TRBV6-5 with TRBJ1-2; TRBD1 might be the D (6 bases). The V end was cut by 5 bases, the J end by 9 bases, with 16 bases between. The CDR3 consists of 13 residues. The V gene's germline CDR1 is MNHEY and CDR2 SVGAGI. The CDR3 spells CASSQTGQWSYTF. DNA of the CDR3: TGTGCCAGCAGTCAAACAGGGCAATGGAGCTACACCTTC.

V gene TRBV12-3 or TRBV12-4 combines with J gene TRBJ1-1; D is ambiguous. Trimming removed 2 bases at V and 3 bases at J, with 7 bases between. This CDR3 has 13 residues. CDR3 coding DNA: TGTGCCAGCAGTTTACTCGGGTACACTGAAGCTTTCTTT. It codes for CASSLLGYTEAFF.

This chain uses TRBV6-5 with TRBJ2-4, with 7 bases aligning to TRBD1. The germline gives CDR1 MNHEY, CDR2 SVGAGI. The CDR3 contains 13 residues. The V gene end was trimmed by 8 bases and the J gene end by 4 bases; junction bases not matched to a gene: 5. The CDR3, as DNA: TGTGCCAGCGCCGGGACAGAAAAAAACATTCAGTACTTC. It encodes CASAGTEKNIQYF.

V usage is TRBV18 and J usage is TRBJ1-1; the D is unclear. This CDR3 comprises 18 residues. Germline CDR1 and CDR2: KGHSH and LQKENI. The germline V and J ends were trimmed by 0 bases and 0 bases, with 17 bases remaining between them. The CDR3 reads CASSPPGRATTMNTEAFF. In nucleotides, the CDR3 is TGTGCCAGCTCACCACCGGGGAGGGCCACGACCATGAACACTGAAGCTTTCTTT.

The chain has TRBV4-2 and TRBJ1-1, with D tentatively TRBD1 (5 bases). CDR1 is LGHNA, CDR2 YNFKEQ, per germline. V was trimmed by 0 bases and J by 6 bases, leaving 11 bases between them. This CDR3 contains 14 residues. As DNA, the CDR3 is TGTGCCAGCAGCCAAGATGCGACAGAGGCTGAAGCTTTCTTT. Translating gives CASSQDATEAEAFF.

The V call is TRBV3-1 (or the pseudogene TRBV3-2), the J call TRBJ1-5; tentatively, D is TRBD1 (6 bases). The CDR3 covers 14 residues. CDR1 is LGHDT, CDR2 YNNKEL, per germline (reference sequence). Trimming cost V 5 bases and J 1 base, with 9 bases left between them. CDR3 in amino acids: CASSSGVSNQPQHF. DNA of the CDR3: TGTGCCAGCAGCTCAGGGGTGAGCAATCAGCCCCAGCATTTT.

CDR3 DNA: TGTGCCAGCAGCCAAGAGCACCAGGACAGGGCATACGAGCAGTACTTC. Protein product: CASSQEHQDRAYEQYF. V gene TRBV3-1 (or the pseudogene TRBV3-2) combines with J gene TRBJ2-7, with 8 bases identical to TRBD1. V lost 0 bases, J lost 4 bases, and 8 bases stayed unmatched. Germline CDR1 reads LGHDT; CDR2 reads YNNKEL (reference sequence). The CDR3 totals 16 residues.

This chain joins TRBV2 and TRBJ1-1; possible D gene TRBD1, 6 bases. The CDR3 covers 12 residues. The germline V gene encodes CDR1 SNHLY and CDR2 FYNNEI. V lost 9 bases and J 1 base, leaving 9 bases between the germline ends. This CDR3 reads CASRTANTEAFF. CDR3 DNA: TGTGCCAGTCGGACAGCGAACACTGAAGCTTTCTTT. The complete variable domain, with remaining parts taken from reference TRBV2 and TRBJ1-1, reads EPEVTQTPSHQVTQMGQEVILRCVPISNHLYFYWYRQILGQKVEFLVSFYNNEISEKSEIFDDQFSVERPDGSNFTLKIRSTKLEDSAMYFCASRTANTEAFFGQGTRLTVV.

The chain carries TRBV7-2 and TRBJ2-5, with D possibly TRBD2 on 5 matching bases. This CDR3 region has 12 residues. CDR1 is SGHTA, CDR2 FQGNSA, per germline. V lost 4 bases and J 4 bases, leaving 7 bases between the germline ends. Here the CDR3 reads CASSSRGETQYF. The CDR3, as DNA: TGTGCCAGCAGCTCTCGGGGAGAGACCCAGTACTTC.

The chain recombines TRBV11-3 with TRBJ2-2; possible D gene TRBD1, 5 bases. The V end lost 5 bases, the J end lost 3 bases, and 13 bases lay between the germline ends. The CDR3 covers 15 residues. The germline V gene encodes CDR1 SGHNT and CDR2 YENEEA. The CDR3 loop reads CASSPGSSYTGELFF. The CDR3 bases are TGTGCCAGCAGCCCAGGGTCCTCATACACCGGGGAGCTGTTTTTT.

J is TRBJ2-5 and V is TRBV7-8; D call uncertain. V lost 1 base, J lost 5 bases, and 8 bases lay in between. The CDR3 sequence is 13 residues long. Germline V lookup: CDR1 SGHVS, CDR2 FQNEAQ. The CDR3 DNA sequence: TGTGCCAGCAGCTTAGTTGCTCGGGAGACCCAGTACTTC. This encodes CASSLVARETQYF.

The CDR3 region has the DNA TGTGCCAGCAGACGGGGGGACCTTAATGAAAAACTGTTTTTT. Translated: CASRRGDLNEKLFF. The chain joins TRBV6-5 to TRBJ1-4, with D possibly being TRBD1 (5 bases). With 6 bases removed from V and 4 bases from J, the gap between germline ends came to 12 bases. Germline CDR1 reads MNHEY; CDR2 reads SVGAGI. The CDR3 consists of 14 residues.

The rearrangement uses TRBV23-1 and TRBJ2-5; no firm D call. TRBV23-1 is labeled an ORF, and its function is uncertain. The CDR3 is 18 residues long. V gave up 4 bases and J gave up 0 bases, with 21 bases separating them. Here the CDR3 reads CASSPKQKREENQETQYF. As DNA, the CDR3 is TGCGCCAGCAGTCCAAAACAAAAAAGAGAGGAGAACCAAGAGACCCAGTACTTC.

The genes are TRBV2 and TRBJ2-2, with 8 bases identical to TRBD1. The CDR3 spans 14 residues. Germline values: CDR1 SNHLY, CDR2 FYNNEI. V was pared by 7 bases and J by 6 bases, with 7 bases of the junction left unmatched. DNA for the CDR3: TGTGCCAGCAACAGGCGACAGGGGTCCGGGGAGCTGTTTTTT. It is translated as CASNRRQGSGELFF.

Only a few counts were recorded for this clone. The J gene is TRBJ1-3, the V gene TRBV19; 9 bases fit TRBD1. The CDR3 is made up of 18 amino acids. J gave up 0 bases and V 5 bases, and 11 bases lay outside the gene matches. Germline CDR1 reads LNHDA; CDR2 reads SQIVND (reference sequence). CDR3 sequence (DNA): TGTGCCAGTAGTGCACAGGGGGCGCGGGCCAGCTCTGGAAACACCATATATTTT. Translation gives CASSAQGARASSGNTIYF.